The 9 T cell receptor beta chains listed next were all sequenced from one sample in a study of blood T cell repertoires in COVID-19. Profiling relied on immunoSEQ multiplex PCR, and the TCRdb table lists in-frame clones only, not all of them. Of about 220,000 clones listed, about four fifths are singletons. The specimen sequenced was PBMCs or T cells enriched from blood (not recorded which). These receptors were obtained from a woman in her forties who had been exposed to COVID-19.

The genes are TRBV9 and TRBJ2-3; D is possibly TRBD2 (6 bases). V lost 4 bases to trimming and J lost 5 bases, with 20 bases between them. Germline V gene sequence: CDR1 SGDLS, CDR2 YYNGEE. The CDR3 is 16 amino acids. The CDR3: CASSPSLAALGDTQYF. The CDR3 coding sequence is TGTGCCAGCAGCCCGTCGTTAGCGGCATTGGGAGATACGCAGTATTTT.

The chain uses TRBV13 and TRBJ2-7, with D perhaps matching TRBD1 (6 bases). This CDR3 is 14 amino acids long. Germline V lookup: CDR1 PRHDT, CDR2 FYEKMQ (reference sequence). V lost 0 bases and J lost 3, with 9 bases in between. The CDR3 here is CASSLGTGNYEQYF. The CDR3 bases are TGTGCCAGCAGCTTAGGAACAGGGAACTACGAGCAGTACTTC.

V is TRBV7-9 and J is TRBJ2-2, with 9 bases matching TRBD1. J lost 4 bases, V lost 3 bases, and 6 bases had no gene match. The CDR3 runs 16 residues. CDR1 is SEHNR and CDR2 is FQNEAQ in the germline V gene (reference sequence). CDR3 loop: CASSFETGGATGELFF. DNA for the CDR3: TGTGCCAGCAGCTTTGAGACAGGGGGAGCCACCGGGGAGCTGTTTTTT.

This clone was picked up one time. The genes are TRBV2 and TRBJ2-1; 13 positions agree with TRBD2. CDR3 length equals 18 residues. Germline loops: CDR1 SNHLY, CDR2 FYNNEI. V shed 6 bases, J shed 5 bases, and the junction held 13 bases outside the gene matches. In DNA form, the CDR3 reads TGTGCCAGCAGCCGGACCATCGGACTAGCGGGGGAGAACAATGAGCAGTTCTTC. It translates to CASSRTIGLAGENNEQFF.

CDR3 nucleotide sequence: TGCGCCAGCAGCCAGAGAGCTAGCGGGGGGACGGGGGGAGTTAATGAGCAGTTCTTC. Its protein is CASSQRASGGTGGVNEQFF. The chain carries TRBV4-1 and TRBJ2-1; 11 positions agree with TRBD2. After removal of 3 bases from V and 7 bases from J, the junction contained 17 bases not matched to a gene. CDR1 is MGHRA and CDR2 is YSYEKL in the germline V gene. The length of the CDR3 is 19 residues.

CDR3 in DNA: TGTGCCAGCCGCAGGGGCCGAAGCGAGCTGAATCAGCCCCAGCATTTT. Its translation is CASRRGRSELNQPQHF. The chain links TRBV19 to TRBJ1-5, with D perhaps matching TRBD1 (6 bases). The CDR3 has 16 residues. Trimming stripped 9 bases from V and 4 bases from J, with 22 bases between. Per germline, CDR1 LNHDA and CDR2 SQIVND (reference sequence).

In nucleotides, the CDR3 is TGTGCCAGCAGCTTAGATAGGAGAATGTCTGGAAACACCATATATTTT. Protein product: CASSLDRRMSGNTIYF. This chain joins TRBV7-9 and TRBJ1-3; D is unresolved. This CDR3 has 16 residues. CDR1 is SEHNR, CDR2 FQNEAQ, per germline (reference sequence). V was cut by 1 base and J by 1 base, with 11 bases left in between.

This chain links TRBV12-3 or TRBV12-4 with TRBJ1-1; D not resolved. The V end was cut by 3 bases, the J end by 4 bases, with 6 bases between. This CDR3 region has 12 residues. The CDR3 loop reads CASSFVSTEAFF. The CDR3 DNA sequence: TGTGCCAGCAGTTTTGTCAGCACTGAAGCTTTCTTT.

This clone has just one count. V gene TRBV6-6 combines with J gene TRBJ2-5, with TRBD1 matching over 10 bases. The germline CDR1 and CDR2 sequences are MNHNY and SVGAGI (reference sequence). V lost 2 bases and J lost 5; bases outside the gene matches: 5. The CDR3 is 15 residues long. This CDR3 is CASSYPTGGAETQYF. CDR3 sequence (DNA): TGTGCCAGCAGTTACCCGACAGGGGGCGCCGAGACCCAGTACTTC.